The T cell receptor (beta chain) under discussion was sequenced for a study of radiotherapy plus CTLA-4 blockade in lung cancer. Notes on this clone: Its antigen is not known.

Sequencing was performed with immunoSEQ multiplex PCR; in TCRdb, only in-frame clones are kept and a portion is missing. The repertoire has 40,000 to 45,000 clones, approximately 77% of them found once; the top ten carry roughly 3%. Study results and caveats: After radiotherapy and ipilimumab, tumor-derived clones expanded in peripheral blood. The authors reported that early blood T cell clone dynamics, with interferon-beta, best predicted response.

The sequence was collected from a human donor with non-small cell lung cancer whose response to radiotherapy plus ipilimumab could not be evaluated. The material was peripheral blood, obtained from a patient treated with radiotherapy plus ipilimumab.

In DNA form, the CDR3 reads TGCGCCAGCAGCCAATGGACTAGCGGGGCTAGCACAGATACGCAGTATTTT. This gives the protein CASSQWTSGASTDTQYF. This chain links TRBV4-3 with TRBJ2-3, with 12 bases lining up with TRBD2. Germline V CDR1 and CDR2: LGHNA, YSLEER. V lost 2 bases to trimming and J lost 0 bases; unmatched junction nucleotides: 3. CDR3 size: 17 residues.